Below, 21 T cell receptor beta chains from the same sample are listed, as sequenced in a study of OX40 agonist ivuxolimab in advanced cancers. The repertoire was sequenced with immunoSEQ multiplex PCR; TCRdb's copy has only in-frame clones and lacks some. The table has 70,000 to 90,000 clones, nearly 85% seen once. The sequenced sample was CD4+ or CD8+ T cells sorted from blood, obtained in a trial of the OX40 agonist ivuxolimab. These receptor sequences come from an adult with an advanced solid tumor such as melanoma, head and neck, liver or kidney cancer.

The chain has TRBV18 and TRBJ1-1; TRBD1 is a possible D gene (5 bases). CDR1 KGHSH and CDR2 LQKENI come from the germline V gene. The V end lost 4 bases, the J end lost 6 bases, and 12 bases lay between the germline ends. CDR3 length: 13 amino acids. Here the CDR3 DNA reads TGTGCCAGCTCACTTCCGGGGGGTCCTGAAGCTTTCTTT. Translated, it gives CASSLPGGPEAFF.

The CDR3 is CASSVRDGYTF. The DNA for the CDR3 is TGTGCCAGCAGTGTTCGGGACGGCTACACCTTC. This chain joins TRBV2 and TRBJ1-2; D is perhaps TRBD1 (5 bases). The CDR3 sequence is 11 residues long. The germline V gene encodes CDR1 SNHLY and CDR2 FYNNEI. Trimming stripped 4 bases from V and 8 bases from J, with 8 bases between.

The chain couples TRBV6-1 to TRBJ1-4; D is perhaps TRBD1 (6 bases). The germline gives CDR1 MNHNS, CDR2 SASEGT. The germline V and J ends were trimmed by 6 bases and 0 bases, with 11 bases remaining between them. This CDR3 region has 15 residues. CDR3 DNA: TGTGCCAGCAGCCCTCGGACAGCAACTAATGAAAAACTGTTTTTT. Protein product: CASSPRTATNEKLFF.

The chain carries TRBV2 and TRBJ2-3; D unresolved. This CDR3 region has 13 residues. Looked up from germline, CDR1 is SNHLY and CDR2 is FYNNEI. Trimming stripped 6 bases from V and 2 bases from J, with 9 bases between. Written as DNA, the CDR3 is TGTGCCAGCAGCGGTCAGACCACAGATACGCAGTATTTT. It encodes CASSGQTTDTQYF.

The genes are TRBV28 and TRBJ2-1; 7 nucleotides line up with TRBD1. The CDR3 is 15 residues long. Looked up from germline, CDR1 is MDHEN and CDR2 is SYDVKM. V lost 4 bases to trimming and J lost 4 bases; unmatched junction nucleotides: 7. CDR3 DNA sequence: TGTGCCAGCAGTTGGACCGGGACAGAATACAATGAGCAGTTCTTC. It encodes CASSWTGTEYNEQFF. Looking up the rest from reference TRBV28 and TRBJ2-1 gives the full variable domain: DVKVTQSSRYLVKRTGEKVFLECVQDMDHENMFWYRQDPGLGLRLIYFSYDVKMKEKGDIPEGYSVSREKKERFSLILESASTNQTSMYLCASSWTGTEYNEQFFGPGTRLTVL.

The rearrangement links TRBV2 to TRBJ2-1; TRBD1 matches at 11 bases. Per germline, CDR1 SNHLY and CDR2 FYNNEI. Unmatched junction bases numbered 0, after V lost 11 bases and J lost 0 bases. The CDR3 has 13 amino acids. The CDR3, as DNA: TGTGCCGGACAGGGGGCCTCCTACAATGAGCAGTTCTTC. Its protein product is CAGQGASYNEQFF.

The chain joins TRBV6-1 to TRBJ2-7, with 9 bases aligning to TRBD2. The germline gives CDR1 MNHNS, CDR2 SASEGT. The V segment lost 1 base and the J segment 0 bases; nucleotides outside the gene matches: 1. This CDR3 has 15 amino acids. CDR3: CASSEGTSASYEQYF. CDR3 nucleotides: TGTGCCAGCAGTGAAGGGACTAGCGCCTCCTACGAGCAGTACTTC.

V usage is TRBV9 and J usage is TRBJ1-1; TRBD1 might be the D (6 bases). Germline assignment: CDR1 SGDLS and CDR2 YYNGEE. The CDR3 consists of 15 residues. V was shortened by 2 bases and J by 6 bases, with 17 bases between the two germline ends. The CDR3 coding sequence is TGTGCCAGCAGCGTTCTATCAGGGGTGGGGCCTGAAGCTTTCTTT. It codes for CASSVLSGVGPEAFF.

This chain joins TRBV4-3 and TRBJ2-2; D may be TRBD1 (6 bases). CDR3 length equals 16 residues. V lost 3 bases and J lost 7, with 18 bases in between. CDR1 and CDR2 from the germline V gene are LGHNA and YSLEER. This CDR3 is CASSHLITSGVGELFF. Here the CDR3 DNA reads TGCGCCAGCAGCCATCTTATTACTTCAGGGGTCGGGGAGCTGTTTTTT.

The CDR3 DNA reads as TGTGCCAGTAGTCAGGCCGGGACAGGCCATAAAGGGGCCCAGTACTTC. Protein: CASSQAGTGHKGAQYF. The chain employs TRBV19 and TRBJ2-5; the match to TRBD1 covers 8 bases. V was pared by 5 bases and J by 9 bases, with 17 bases of the junction left unmatched. CDR1 and CDR2 from the germline V gene are LNHDA and SQIVND (reference sequence). There are 16 residues in the CDR3.

Here the CDR3 reads CASSPGTSGAGETQYF. CDR3 sequence (DNA): TGTGCCAGCAGCCCTGGGACTAGCGGGGCAGGGGAGACCCAGTACTTC. V usage is TRBV7-2 and J usage is TRBJ2-5, with 13 bases fitting TRBD2. V shed 5 bases and J 5 bases; nucleotides not matched to a gene: 8. CDR1 and CDR2 from the germline V gene are SGHTA and FQGNSA. The CDR3 sequence is 16 residues long.

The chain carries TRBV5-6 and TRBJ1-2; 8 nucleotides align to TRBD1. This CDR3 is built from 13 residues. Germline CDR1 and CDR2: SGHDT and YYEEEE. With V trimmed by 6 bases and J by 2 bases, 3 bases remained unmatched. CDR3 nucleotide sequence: TGTGCCAGCACCCGGACAGGGAACTATGGCTACACCTTC. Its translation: CASTRTGNYGYTF.

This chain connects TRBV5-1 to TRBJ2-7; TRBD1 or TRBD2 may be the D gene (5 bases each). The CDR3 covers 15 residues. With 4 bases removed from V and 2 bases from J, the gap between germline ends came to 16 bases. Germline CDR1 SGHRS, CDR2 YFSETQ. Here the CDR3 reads CASSRGRDGTYEQYF. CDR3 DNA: TGCGCCAGCAGCCGCGGCCGGGACGGGACCTACGAGCAGTACTTC.

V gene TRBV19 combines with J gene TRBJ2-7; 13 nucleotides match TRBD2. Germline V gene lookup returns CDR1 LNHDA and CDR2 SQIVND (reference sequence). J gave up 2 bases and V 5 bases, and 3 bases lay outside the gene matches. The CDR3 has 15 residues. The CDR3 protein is CASSAGLAGPYEQYF. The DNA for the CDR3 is TGTGCCAGTAGTGCGGGACTAGCGGGACCCTACGAGCAGTACTTC.

CDR3 coding DNA: TGTGCCAGCAGTTTAGCAGGGACGGAGACCCAGTACTTC. Protein: CASSLAGTETQYF. V usage is TRBV28 and J usage is TRBJ2-5; D is perhaps TRBD1 or TRBD2 (5 bases each). The germline gives CDR1 MDHEN, CDR2 SYDVKM. The CDR3 totals 13 residues. Trimming removed 2 bases at V and 5 bases at J, with 9 bases between.

The CDR3: CASSFDGTGGNTIYF. The DNA of the CDR3 is TGTGCCAGCAGCTTTGATGGTACAGGGGGGAACACCATATATTTT. The chain is built from TRBV5-4 and TRBJ1-3; 8 bases match TRBD1. CDR1 is SGHNT, CDR2 YYREEE, per germline (reference sequence). The V segment lost 2 bases and the J segment 7 bases; nucleotides outside the gene matches: 8. This CDR3 contains 15 residues.

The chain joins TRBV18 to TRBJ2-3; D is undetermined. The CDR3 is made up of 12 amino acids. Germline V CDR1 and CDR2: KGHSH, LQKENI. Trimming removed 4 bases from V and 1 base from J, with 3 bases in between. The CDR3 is CASSLRTDTQYF. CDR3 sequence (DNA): TGTGCCAGCTCACTACGCACAGATACGCAGTATTTT.

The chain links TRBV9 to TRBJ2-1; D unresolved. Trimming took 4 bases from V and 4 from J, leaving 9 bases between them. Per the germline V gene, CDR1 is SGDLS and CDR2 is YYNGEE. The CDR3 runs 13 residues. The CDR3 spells CASSPRPYNEQFF. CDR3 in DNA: TGTGCCAGCAGCCCCCGACCTTACAATGAGCAGTTCTTC.

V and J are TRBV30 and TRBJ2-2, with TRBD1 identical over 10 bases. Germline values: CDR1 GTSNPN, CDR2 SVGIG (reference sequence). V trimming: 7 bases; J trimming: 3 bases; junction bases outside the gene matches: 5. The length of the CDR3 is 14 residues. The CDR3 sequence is CASRDRGYTGELFF. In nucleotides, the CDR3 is TGTGCCTCCCGGGACAGGGGTTACACCGGGGAGCTGTTTTTT.

The CDR3 loop is CASSLTGQGASGANVLTF. CDR3 coding DNA: TGTGCCAGCAGCTTAACGGGACAGGGGGCGTCTGGGGCCAACGTCCTGACTTTC. The chain combines TRBV7-3 with TRBJ2-6, with TRBD1 matching over 12 bases. Germline values: CDR1 SGHTA, CDR2 FQGTGA. Trimming at V came to 0 bases and at J to 1 base, leaving 1 base not matched to a gene. The CDR3 runs to 18 residues.

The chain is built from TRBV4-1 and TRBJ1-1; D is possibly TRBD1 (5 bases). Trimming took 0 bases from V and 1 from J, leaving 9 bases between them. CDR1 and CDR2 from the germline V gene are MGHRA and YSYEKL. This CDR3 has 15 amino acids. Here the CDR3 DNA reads TGCGCCAGCAGCCAAGATATTGGGACGAACACTGAAGCTTTCTTT. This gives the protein CASSQDIGTNTEAFF.